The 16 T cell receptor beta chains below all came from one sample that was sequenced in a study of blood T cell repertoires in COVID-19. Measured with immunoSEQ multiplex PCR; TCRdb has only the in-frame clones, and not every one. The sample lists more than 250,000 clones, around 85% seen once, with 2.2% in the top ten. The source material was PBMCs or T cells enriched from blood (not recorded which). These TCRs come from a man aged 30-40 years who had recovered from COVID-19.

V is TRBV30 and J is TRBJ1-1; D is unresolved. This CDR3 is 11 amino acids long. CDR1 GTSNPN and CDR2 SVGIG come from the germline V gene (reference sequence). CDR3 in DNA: TGTCGCTGGGCTAAGAACACTGAAGCTTTCTTT. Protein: CRWAKNTEAFF.

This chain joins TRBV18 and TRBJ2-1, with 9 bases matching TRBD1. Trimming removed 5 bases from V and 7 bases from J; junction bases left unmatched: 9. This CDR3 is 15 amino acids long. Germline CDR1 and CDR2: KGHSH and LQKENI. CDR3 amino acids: CASSLLGTGQNEQFF. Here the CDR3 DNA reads TGTGCCAGCTCATTACTCGGGACAGGGCAAAATGAGCAGTTCTTC.

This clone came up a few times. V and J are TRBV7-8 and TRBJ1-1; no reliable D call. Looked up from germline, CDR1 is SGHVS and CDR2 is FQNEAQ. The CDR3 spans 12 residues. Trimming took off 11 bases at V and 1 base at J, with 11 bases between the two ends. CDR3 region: CAYTSGNTEAFF. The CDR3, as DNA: TGTGCCTACACATCGGGGAACACTGAAGCTTTCTTT.

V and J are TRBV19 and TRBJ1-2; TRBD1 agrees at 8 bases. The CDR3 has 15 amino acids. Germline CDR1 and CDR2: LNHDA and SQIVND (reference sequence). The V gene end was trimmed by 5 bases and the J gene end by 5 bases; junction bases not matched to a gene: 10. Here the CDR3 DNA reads TGTGCCAGTAGTGCCGTGTCAGGGGGCCAGTATGGCTACACCTTC. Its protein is CASSAVSGGQYGYTF.

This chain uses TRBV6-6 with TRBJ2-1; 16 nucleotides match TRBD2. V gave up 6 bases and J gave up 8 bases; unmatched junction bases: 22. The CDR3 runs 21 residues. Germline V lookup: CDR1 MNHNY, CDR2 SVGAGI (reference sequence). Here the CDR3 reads CASSRRGPSGTSGGALDEQFF. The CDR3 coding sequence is TGTGCCAGCAGCCGACGAGGTCCTTCTGGGACTAGCGGGGGGGCCCTCGATGAGCAGTTCTTC.

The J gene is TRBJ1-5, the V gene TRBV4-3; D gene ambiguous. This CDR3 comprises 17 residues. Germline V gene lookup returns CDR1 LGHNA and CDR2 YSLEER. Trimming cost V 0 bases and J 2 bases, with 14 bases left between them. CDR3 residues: CASSQERGLSGNQPQHF. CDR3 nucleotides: TGCGCCAGCAGCCAAGAAAGAGGGTTGTCGGGCAATCAGCCCCAGCATTTT.

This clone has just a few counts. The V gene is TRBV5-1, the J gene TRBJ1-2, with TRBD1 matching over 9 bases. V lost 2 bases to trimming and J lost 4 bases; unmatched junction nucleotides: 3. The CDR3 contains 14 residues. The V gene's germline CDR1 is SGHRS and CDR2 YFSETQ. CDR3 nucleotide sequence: TGCGCCAGCAGCTTAGAGGACAGGGGCTATGGCTACACCTTC. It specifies CASSLEDRGYGYTF. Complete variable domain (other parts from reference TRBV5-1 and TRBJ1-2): KAGVTQTPRYLIKTRGQQVTLSCSPISGHRSVSWYQQTPGQGLQFLFEYFSETQRNKGNFPGRFSGRQFSNSRSEMNVSTLELGDSALYLCASSLEDRGYGYTFGSGTRLTVV.

The CDR3 spells CASSPSPGQGKGDGYTF. CDR3 DNA: TGTGCCAGCAGCCCAAGCCCGGGACAGGGGAAAGGAGATGGCTACACCTTC. V usage is TRBV7-9 and J usage is TRBJ1-2, with 10 bases aligning to TRBD1. Germline-derived CDR1 and CDR2 are SEHNR and FQNEAQ (reference sequence). CDR3 length: 17 residues. V was clipped by 5 bases and J by 6 bases; unmatched bases: 15.

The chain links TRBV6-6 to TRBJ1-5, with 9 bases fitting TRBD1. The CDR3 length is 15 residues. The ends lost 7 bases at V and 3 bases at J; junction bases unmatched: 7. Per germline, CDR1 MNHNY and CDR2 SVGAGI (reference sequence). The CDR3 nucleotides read TGTGCCAGCACCTTGACAGGGGGACTCAATCAGCCCCAGCATTTT. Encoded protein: CASTLTGGLNQPQHF.

The CDR3 loop is CASGLQGGWGYTF. CDR3 nucleotides: TGTGCTAGTGGTTTGCAGGGGGGATGGGGCTACACCTTC. This chain uses TRBV12-5 with TRBJ1-2, with TRBD1 identical over 7 bases. CDR1 and CDR2 from the germline V gene are LGHNT and FRNRAP. The CDR3 is made up of 13 amino acids. J gave up 8 bases and V 2 bases, and 5 bases lay outside the gene matches.

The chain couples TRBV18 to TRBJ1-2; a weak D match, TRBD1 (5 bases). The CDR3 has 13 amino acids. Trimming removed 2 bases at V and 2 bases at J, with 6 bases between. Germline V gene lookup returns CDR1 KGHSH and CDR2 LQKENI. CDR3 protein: CASSPDRNYGYTF. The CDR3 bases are TGTGCCAGCTCACCAGACAGAAACTATGGCTACACCTTC.

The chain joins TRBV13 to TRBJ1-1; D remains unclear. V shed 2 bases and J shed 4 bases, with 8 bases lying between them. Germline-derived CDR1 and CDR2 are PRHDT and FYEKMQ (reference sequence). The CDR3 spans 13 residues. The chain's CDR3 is CASSLSGSTEAFF. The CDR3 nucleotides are TGTGCCAGCAGCTTATCCGGTAGCACTGAAGCTTTCTTT. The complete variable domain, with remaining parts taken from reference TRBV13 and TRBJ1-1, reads AAGVIQSPRHLIKEKRETATLKCYPIPRHDTVYWYQQGPGQDPQFLISFYEKMQSDKGSIPDRFSAQQFSDYHSELNMSSLELGDSALYFCASSLSGSTEAFFGQGTRLTVV.

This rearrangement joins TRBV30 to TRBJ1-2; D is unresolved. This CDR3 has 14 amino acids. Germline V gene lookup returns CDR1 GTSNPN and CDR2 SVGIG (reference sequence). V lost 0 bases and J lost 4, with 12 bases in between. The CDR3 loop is CAWSVRAVFYGYTF. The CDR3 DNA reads TGTGCCTGGAGTGTTCGTGCAGTCTTCTATGGCTACACCTTC.

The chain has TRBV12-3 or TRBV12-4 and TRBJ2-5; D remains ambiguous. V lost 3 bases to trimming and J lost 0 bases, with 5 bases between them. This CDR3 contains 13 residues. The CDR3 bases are TGTGCCAGCAGTTTTCGGGACCAAGAGACCCAGTACTTC. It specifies CASSFRDQETQYF.

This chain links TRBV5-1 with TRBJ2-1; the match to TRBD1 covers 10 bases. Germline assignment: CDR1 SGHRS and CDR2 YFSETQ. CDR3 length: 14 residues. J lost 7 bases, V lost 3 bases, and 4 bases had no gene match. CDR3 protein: CASSSWDRGNEQFF. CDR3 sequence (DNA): TGCGCCAGCAGCTCCTGGGACAGGGGTAATGAGCAGTTCTTC.

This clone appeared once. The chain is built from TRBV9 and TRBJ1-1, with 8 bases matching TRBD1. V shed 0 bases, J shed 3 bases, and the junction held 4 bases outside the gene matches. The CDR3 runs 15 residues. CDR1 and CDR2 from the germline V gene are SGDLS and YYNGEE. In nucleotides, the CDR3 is TGTGCCAGCAGCGTAGGGTCAGGGGGCTACACTGAAGCTTTCTTT. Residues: CASSVGSGGYTEAFF.